This T cell receptor (beta chain) was retrieved from a study of blood T cell repertoires in COVID-19 (dated by TCRdb to 2018 to 2021). Regarding the research as a whole: Samples covering the acute and convalescent phases of COVID-19 were provided by collaborators in the United States, Italy and Spain. Nearly every sample came with metadata listing a de-identified subject ID, COVID-19 status, age in years and sex. The material from the prospective study consisted of cDNA or gDNA derived from T cells, B-cell-depleted T cells, or PBMCs. The samples were drawn from two sources: the first 160 participants of the ongoing ImmuneRACE study, and fewer than 1,500 subjects contributed by 6 global collaborators. Where available, HLA class I and class II types were taken from metadata supplied by the sample provider and were not determined by assay-based typing. The dataset comprised deeply sampled blood TCRbeta repertoires from subjects exposed to, actively infected with, or recovered from COVID-19. The repertoires were made available in a free public database intended to serve as a resource for research on the immune response to SARS-CoV-2.

Points the paper makes about the study in general: The quantity of clinical and demographic metadata differed by source and by participant and was supplied without curation.

Concerning this clone itself: Its antigen is currently not known. Base qualities are not at hand, and no much larger clone is one base apart.

At the junction V is shortened by 4 bases and J by 4 bases; bases outside the gene matches: 13. Reading the germline V gene gives CDR1 KGHDR and CDR2 SFDVKD. The CDR3, from cysteine to phenylalanine, totals 17 residues. The kept DNA is CDR3 alone, 51 bases in frame from the first base. TCRbeta CDR3 regions were amplified from genomic DNA by means of the immunoSEQ Assay, a bias-controlled multiplex PCR. Turning to the authors' computational methods: Nucleated cell counts per sample were estimated from amplification of reference gene primers within the assay. To quantify the absolute abundance of each unique TCRbeta CDR3 rearrangement, sequence reads were collapsed and filtered. For each sample, productive Simpson clonality was calculated as the square root of Simpson's diversity index over productive rearrangements. Here the immuneACCESS table is served through TCRdb, limited to in-frame sequences with V and J called. Missing clones are a known gap in these copies; in checked studies unresolved V genes cover under half, and the rest lacks a known reason. That table furnishes V, J and clone size, whereas the DNA furnished D and trimming. This sample is represented by about 480,000 clones; more than 75% of them were singletons. Clones ranked in the top ten supply less than 2% of the sample.

Enrolling through a virtual design, the prospective study's participants ranged in age from roughly 18 to 100 years and lived across 24 United States geographic areas. In the prospective study, participants were assigned to cohorts based on the clinical history participants reported in a screening survey and a study questionnaire. ImmuneRACE Cohort 3 recovered participants were defined by two consecutive negative NP/OP PCR tests, healthcare professional clearance, or symptom resolution. Mobile phlebotomists in the prospective study collected whole blood, serum and a nasopharyngeal or oropharyngeal swab from every participant. Over an approximately two-month period, participants in the prospective study had the option of providing additional blood draws and questionnaires. Prospective study blood samples were shipped either frozen or at room temperature before DNA extraction.

The receptor was isolated from a woman aged 40 to 55 who had recovered from COVID-19. Recombination connected TRBV24-1 to TRBJ2-5; the central 8 bases match TRBD1. The specimen sequenced was PBMCs or T cells enriched from blood (not recorded which). The nucleotides read TGTGCCACCAGTGACTGGATGCGGGCAGGGGGCCGAGAGACCCAGTACTTC. Its protein reads: CATSDWMRAGGRETQYF.